This T cell receptor (beta chain) was found in a study of T cells in Graves' hyperthyroidism and ophthalmopathy. Authors of the study amplified TCR beta CDR3 regions from RNA transcripts. Carried out on the TCR CDR3, a first-round RT-PCR used the HTBI primer set. TCRdb ran MiXCR on the multiplex PCR reads and lists one entry per CDR3 protein. The table has about 340,000 distinct CDR3 sequences, about 18% seen once. CDR3 length equals 14 residues. V was clipped by 7 bases and J by 5 bases; unmatched bases: 8. Per the germline V gene, CDR1 is SGHAT and CDR2 is FQNNGV. PBMCs came from roughly 10 ml fresh peripheral blood. This clonotype was recorded many times.

This TCR came from a woman aged 45 to 65 with Graves' hyperthyroidism. The J gene is TRBJ2-5, the V gene TRBV11-2, with 9 nucleotides matching TRBD1. The source material was blood. CDR3 bases: TGTGCCAGCAACGACAGACAGGGGGGCGAGACCCAGTACTTC. This encodes CASNDRQGGETQYF.